These 27 T cell receptor beta chains were all obtained from the same sample, sequenced in a study of T cell responses to AZD1222 COVID-19 vaccine. TCRdb's copy holds only in-frame clones and misses some; the assay was immunoSEQ multiplex PCR. Here the sample spans about 160,000 clones, approximately 90% being singletons. The specimen comprised peripheral blood, sampled 28 days after the second AZD1222 dose. The receptors stem from an adult who received the AZD1222 COVID-19 vaccine.

The chain uses TRBV4-1 and TRBJ1-2; TRBD1 is a possible D gene (6 bases). The length of the CDR3 is 13 residues. Deletions cut 5 bases from V and 4 bases from J, with 11 bases between. Germline loops: CDR1 MGHRA, CDR2 YSYEKL. CDR3 amino acids: CASSGGGTYGYTF. CDR3 nucleotide sequence: TGCGCCAGCAGCGGAGGGGGGACCTATGGCTACACCTTC.

The chain employs TRBV5-4 and TRBJ1-2; a possible D gene is TRBD1 (5 bases). The CDR3 has 16 residues. Trimming removed 5 bases from V and 6 bases from J, with 23 bases in between. CDR1 SGHNT and CDR2 YYREEE come from the germline V gene (reference sequence). CDR3 sequence (DNA): TGTGCCAGCAGATCGGAACCCCCTGGTGGGGGGGATGGCTACACCTTC. Translated: CASRSEPPGGGDGYTF.

The V call is TRBV3-1 (or the pseudogene TRBV3-2), the J call TRBJ1-2; maybe TRBD1 (5 bases). V was cut by 1 base and J by 9 bases, with 9 bases left in between. Germline V lookup: CDR1 LGHDT, CDR2 YNNKEL (reference sequence). The CDR3 totals 12 residues. CDR3 DNA sequence: TGTGCCAGCAGCCAAGGAAGGGGAAGCTACACCTTC. Its protein product is CASSQGRGSYTF.

For the CDR3, the DNA is TGTGCCAGCAGCCAAGAACGACGAACAGGGCAGTTCTTC. Its protein is CASSQERRTGQFF. J is TRBJ2-1 and V is TRBV14, with D possibly being TRBD1 (5 bases). Per germline, CDR1 SGHDN and CDR2 FVKESK. The CDR3 contains 13 residues. Trimming shortened V by 0 bases and J by 12 bases, and 12 bases separated the two germline ends. The variable domain in full, with the rest retrieved from reference TRBV14 and TRBJ2-1, is EAGVTQFPSHSVIEKGQTVTLRCDPISGHDNLYWYRRVMGKEIKFLLHFVKESKQDESGMPNNRFLAERTGGTYSTLKVQPAELEDSGVYFCASSQERRTGQFFGPGTRLTVL.

The chain is built from TRBV5-1 and TRBJ2-1; possibly TRBD2 for D (6 bases). CDR1 is SGHRS, CDR2 YFSETQ, per germline. The CDR3 is 13 amino acids. The V end lost 5 bases, the J end lost 4 bases, and 10 bases lay between the germline ends. The DNA for the CDR3 is TGCGCCAGCAGTCGGGACTCATACAATGAGCAGTTCTTC. It encodes CASSRDSYNEQFF.

V is TRBV9 and J is TRBJ1-2; D gene ambiguous. Trimming took 5 bases from V and 7 from J, leaving 21 bases between them. Germline loops: CDR1 SGDLS, CDR2 YYNGEE. The CDR3 is 15 residues long. The CDR3 DNA reads as TGTGCCAGCAGTCCCGACGGTCGGCGGGCTCTTGGCTACACCTTC. Translating gives CASSPDGRRALGYTF.

V gene TRBV12-3 or TRBV12-4 combines with J gene TRBJ1-2; a possible D gene is TRBD1 (6 bases). V was shortened by 1 base and J by 7 bases, with 10 bases between the two germline ends. The CDR3 is 13 amino acids. In DNA, the CDR3 is TGTGCCAGCAGTTTAGGGGGGGCGGGTGGCTACACCTTC. Translated, it gives CASSLGGAGGYTF.

This sequence joins TRBV6-6 and TRBJ1-6; no definite D call. The V gene lost 8 bases and the J gene lost 7 bases, with 12 bases spanning the gap. The CDR3 is 13 residues long. Germline V gene lookup returns CDR1 MNHNY and CDR2 SVGAGI (reference sequence). CDR3 nucleotide sequence: TGTGCCAGCGAGGAATTAATGAATTCACCCCTCCACTTT. Translating it yields CASEELMNSPLHF.

The chain joins TRBV2 to TRBJ2-7; D is possibly TRBD1 (6 bases). In germline, CDR1 is SNHLY, CDR2 FYNNEI. Trimming cost V 7 bases and J 2 bases, with 18 bases left between them. The CDR3 totals 15 residues. The CDR3 nucleotides are TGTGCCAGCAAGGCAGGACAGAGACCGACCTACGAGCAGTACTTC. Protein sequence: CASKAGQRPTYEQYF.

V and J are TRBV27 and TRBJ1-1; possible D gene TRBD1, 5 bases. CDR3 length equals 17 residues. Trimming shortened V by 4 bases and J by 0 bases, and 18 bases separated the two germline ends. Germline V gene data show CDR1 as MNHEY and CDR2 as SMNVEV (reference sequence). The CDR3 bases are TGTGCCAGCAGTTCCACCGGTCGGGGCCGGATGAACACTGAAGCTTTCTTT. Protein: CASSSTGRGRMNTEAFF.

The chain links TRBV6-6 to TRBJ1-1; no firm D call. The CDR3 runs to 13 residues. The germline V gene has CDR1 MNHNY and CDR2 SVGAGI (reference sequence). V was clipped by 2 bases and J by 7 bases, with 11 bases between them. CDR3 sequence: CASSYGVSIEAFF. CDR3 DNA: TGTGCCAGCAGTTACGGAGTCAGCATTGAAGCTTTCTTT.

This clone was picked up one time. V gene TRBV6-5 combines with J gene TRBJ1-4, with TRBD1 identical over 9 bases. With V trimmed by 7 bases and J by 14 bases, 11 bases remained unmatched. The germline gives CDR1 MNHEY, CDR2 SVGAGI. CDR3 length equals 13 residues. This CDR3 reads CASTTGGEGSLFF. CDR3 coding DNA: TGTGCCAGCACCACAGGGGGCGAAGGTTCCCTGTTTTTT.

The V and J genes are TRBV2 and TRBJ1-1, with D unclear. Per germline, CDR1 SNHLY and CDR2 FYNNEI. V dropped 0 bases and J dropped 0 bases, with 2 bases sitting between them. The CDR3 is 13 residues long. The CDR3 spells CASSEALNTEAFF. CDR3 in DNA: TGTGCCAGCAGTGAAGCGCTGAACACTGAAGCTTTCTTT.

This clone was seen more than once but under ten times. The sample has other DNA sequences that encode this CDR3 too. The chain employs TRBV18 and TRBJ1-6; TRBD1 agrees at 8 bases. With 3 bases clipped from V and 10 bases from J, the junction kept 11 bases outside the gene matches. The CDR3 loop spans 16 amino acids. CDR1 KGHSH and CDR2 LQKENI come from the germline V gene. In DNA form, the CDR3 reads TGTGCCAGCTCACCCTCGGACAGGGAAGAGGAGTCACCCCTCCACTTT. Protein: CASSPSDREEESPLHF.

This clone was counted once. The gene calls are TRBV12-5 and TRBJ2-2, with D uncertain. Deletions cut 2 bases from V and 1 base from J, with 8 bases between. The CDR3 sequence is 15 residues long. Germline V gene sequence: CDR1 LGHNT, CDR2 FRNRAP. In nucleotides, the CDR3 is TGTGCTAGTGGTTTGCCAAACATGAACACCGGGGAGCTGTTTTTT. Protein sequence: CASGLPNMNTGELFF.

This chain uses TRBV7-2 with TRBJ2-1, with D unresolved. This CDR3 is 13 amino acids long. The germline V gene encodes CDR1 SGHTA and CDR2 FQGNSA. V was pared by 5 bases and J by 7 bases, with 12 bases between. CDR3 in DNA: TGTGCCAGCAGCACCCCCGTGTTGAATGAGCAGTTCTTC. Protein product: CASSTPVLNEQFF.

The J gene is TRBJ1-3, the V gene TRBV2; D is perhaps TRBD1 (5 bases). Trimming pared 3 bases from V and 1 base from J, leaving 10 bases between. Germline CDR1 reads SNHLY; CDR2 reads FYNNEI. CDR3 length: 15 amino acids. The CDR3 nucleotides are TGTGCCAGCAGTGAGGAGGGGATATCTGGAAACACCATATATTTT. Encoded protein: CASSEEGISGNTIYF.

This clone has only one observation. The chain joins TRBV9 to TRBJ1-6; D ambiguous. Trimming shortened V by 0 bases and J by 9 bases, and 4 bases separated the two germline ends. CDR1 is SGDLS, CDR2 YYNGEE, per germline. CDR3 length equals 12 residues. The CDR3 protein is CASSVAGSPLHF. CDR3 nucleotides: TGTGCCAGCAGCGTAGCCGGTTCACCCCTCCACTTT.

V gene TRBV5-1 combines with J gene TRBJ2-3; TRBD1 matches 7 bases. The J segment lost 6 bases and the V segment lost 9 bases, leaving 13 bases of the junction unmatched. Germline V gene lookup returns CDR1 SGHRS and CDR2 YFSETQ. The CDR3 loop spans 14 amino acids. The CDR3 coding sequence is TGCGCCACACGACAGGGACAGAACGCGGATACGCAGTATTTT. Translated, it gives CATRQGQNADTQYF.

CDR3 nucleotide sequence: TGTGCCAGTAGTATTGAGGGGGTGACTGGGGCCAACGTCCTGACTTTC. Translation: CASSIEGVTGANVLTF. The chain links TRBV19 to TRBJ2-6; a weak D match, TRBD1 (6 bases). The CDR3 loop spans 16 amino acids. CDR1 is LNHDA, CDR2 SQIVND, per germline (reference sequence). Trimming cost V 3 bases and J 2 bases, with 11 bases left between them.

The chain carries TRBV6-1 and TRBJ1-6; TRBD1 might be the D (6 bases). Trimming took 0 bases from V and 6 from J, leaving 9 bases between them. The germline gives CDR1 MNHNS, CDR2 SASEGT. The CDR3 contains 15 residues. The CDR3 DNA follows: TGTGCCAGCAGTGAAGCGGGACAATCTAATTCACCCCTCCACTTT. Translated: CASSEAGQSNSPLHF.

V gene TRBV30 combines with J gene TRBJ1-5; D is unresolved. Germline CDR1 GTSNPN, CDR2 SVGIG (reference sequence). Deletions cut 0 bases from V and 3 bases from J, with 6 bases between. The CDR3 runs to 13 residues. This chain's CDR3 is CAWSVQNNQPQHF. The CDR3 DNA reads as TGTGCCTGGAGTGTCCAGAACAATCAGCCCCAGCATTTT.

The rearrangement links TRBV5-1 to TRBJ2-3, with D unresolved. The ends were cut back, 2 bases at V and 6 bases at J, with 13 bases in the middle. Germline loops: CDR1 SGHRS, CDR2 YFSETQ. The CDR3 runs 14 residues. The CDR3 protein is CASSLGNLKDTQYF. The CDR3 DNA sequence: TGCGCCAGCAGCTTAGGGAACCTTAAGGATACGCAGTATTTT.

This clone was recorded only once. This rearrangement joins TRBV11-2 to TRBJ2-7; D is undetermined. V was pared by 1 base and J by 3 bases, with 7 bases between. Germline V CDR1 and CDR2: SGHAT, FQNNGV. The CDR3 extends over 13 amino acids. CDR3 coding DNA: TGTGCCAGCAGCTTAGCAGGAAGCTACGAGCAGTACTTC. Translated: CASSLAGSYEQYF.

This sequence joins TRBV19 and TRBJ2-7; D gene ambiguous. Deletions cut 3 bases from V and 3 bases from J, with 15 bases between. Germline lookup yields CDR1 LNHDA and CDR2 SQIVND (reference sequence). This CDR3 spans 15 amino acids. CDR3 sequence: CASSISYDLLYEQYF. The CDR3 DNA reads TGTGCCAGTAGTATTAGCTACGACCTCCTCTACGAGCAGTACTTC.

This rearrangement joins TRBV7-9 to TRBJ2-3; D unresolved. This CDR3 contains 13 residues. Trimming cost V 4 bases and J 2 bases, with 7 bases left between them. Germline V gives CDR1 SEHNR, CDR2 FQNEAQ (reference sequence). The CDR3 loop reads CASSSDLTDTQYF. For the CDR3, the DNA is TGTGCCAGCAGCTCAGACCTCACAGATACGCAGTATTTT.

This rearrangement joins TRBV19 to TRBJ1-1; unclear D gene. This CDR3 is built from 14 residues. The germline V and J ends were trimmed by 7 bases and 1 base, with 13 bases remaining between them. CDR1 LNHDA and CDR2 SQIVND come from the germline V gene (reference sequence). Here the CDR3 DNA reads TGTGCCAGTACCCCCCAATGGGGGAACACTGAAGCTTTCTTT. Protein sequence: CASTPQWGNTEAFF.